This T cell receptor beta chain was obtained from a study of response to subunit inactivated influenza vaccine. Study findings and constraints: Few additional T cells are recruited per seasonal influenza vaccination, authors suggested.

In TCRdb, the RT-PCR reads were re-called with MiXCR into one record per CDR3 protein. The table has about 580,000 distinct CDR3 sequences, about 14% seen once; the top ten hold over 8.5%. This CDR3 is built from 11 residues. The V end was cut by 2 bases, the J end by 6 bases, with 8 bases between. The germline V gene has CDR1 GTSNPN and CDR2 SVGIG (reference sequence). Remarks on this clonotype: The antigen remains undetermined.

The input for sequencing was PBMCs from blood, taken roughly 12 days after vaccination. The source is a man aged 50 to 60 who received an inactivated influenza vaccine. The gene calls are TRBV30 and TRBJ2-7; D unresolved. The CDR3 sequence: CAWSMYAEQYF. In DNA form, the CDR3 reads TGTGCCTGGAGTATGTACGCCGAGCAGTACTTC.